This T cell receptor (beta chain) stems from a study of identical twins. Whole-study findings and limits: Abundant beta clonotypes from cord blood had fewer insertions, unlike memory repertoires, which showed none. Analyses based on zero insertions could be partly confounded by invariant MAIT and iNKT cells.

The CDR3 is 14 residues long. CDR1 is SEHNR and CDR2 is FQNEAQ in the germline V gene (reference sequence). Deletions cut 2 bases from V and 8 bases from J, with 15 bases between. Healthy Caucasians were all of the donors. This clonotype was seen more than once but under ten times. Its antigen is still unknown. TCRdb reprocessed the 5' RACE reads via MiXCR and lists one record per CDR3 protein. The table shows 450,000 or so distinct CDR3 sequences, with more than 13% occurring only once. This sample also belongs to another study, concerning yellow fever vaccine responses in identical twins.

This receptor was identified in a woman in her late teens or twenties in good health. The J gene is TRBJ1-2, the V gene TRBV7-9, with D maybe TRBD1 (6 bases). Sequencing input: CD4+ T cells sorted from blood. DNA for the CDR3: TGTGCCAGCAGCTTATCCGGGACACGGAAAGGCTACACCTTC. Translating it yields CASSLSGTRKGYTF.